This entry lists 26 T cell receptor beta chains sequenced from one sample in a study of regulatory T cells in long-lasting Graves disease. The time point here: persistent/refractory GD, antithyroid drugs over 5 years with positive TRAb. Preparation of the TCR library used RNA extracted from PBMCs. Both iRepertoire HTBI primers and Arm-PCR of CDR3 regions were used to build the TCR beta libraries. One entry per CDR3 protein, called by TCRdb with MiXCR from the multiplex PCR reads. The sample has about 400,000 distinct CDR3 sequences; around 20% are singletons. The sequencing used peripheral blood mononuclear cells (PBMCs), collected when the disease was refractory, from a patient treated with antithyroid drugs. These receptors were collected from a female donor with Graves disease.

There are many counts of this clonotype. This chain connects TRBV5-1 to TRBJ2-7; tentative D call: TRBD2 (6 bases). CDR1 SGHRS and CDR2 YFSETQ come from the germline V gene. The germline V and J ends were trimmed by 0 bases and 0 bases, with 13 bases remaining between them. The CDR3 extends over 16 amino acids. Here the CDR3 DNA reads TGCGCCAGCAGCTTGGATCGGCGGGAATTCTCCTACGAGCAGTACTTC. As protein: CASSLDRREFSYEQYF.

Concerning this clonotype: A much larger clone is a single base away; this may be a read error. CDR3 residues: CATGRGGEARPQHF. The CDR3 region has the DNA TGTGCCACCGGCAGAGGCGGGGAAGCGCGGCCCCAGCATTTT. The V call is TRBV15, the J call TRBJ1-5; D not certain. The CDR3 is 14 amino acids. Germline V CDR1 and CDR2: LNHNV, YYDKDF (reference sequence).

This clonotype has just a few counts. V is TRBV5-1 and J is TRBJ1-4; TRBD1 matches 9 bases. From germline, CDR1 is SGHRS and CDR2 YFSETQ. After removal of 5 bases from V and 5 bases from J, the junction contained 4 bases not matched to a gene. This CDR3 has 14 residues. CDR3 loop: CASRLGQGNEKLFF. The CDR3 coding sequence is TGCGCCAGCAGACTAGGACAGGGGAATGAAAAACTGTTTTTT.

The CDR3 here is CASSQSRDPTPYEQYF. The CDR3 region has the DNA TGTGCCAGCTCACAGAGCCGGGACCCCACACCCTACGAGCAGTACTTC. V is TRBV18 and J is TRBJ2-7; either TRBD1 or TRBD2 may supply D (5 bases each). This CDR3 has 16 amino acids. V gave up 4 bases and J gave up 2 bases, with 18 bases separating them. Germline V gene lookup returns CDR1 KGHSH and CDR2 LQKENI.

There are many counts of this clonotype. The chain recombines TRBV7-2 with TRBJ1-4, with D maybe TRBD1 (5 bases). The CDR3 is 15 residues long. Trimming pared 3 bases from V and 8 bases from J, leaving 16 bases between. CDR1 and CDR2 (germline): SGHTA, FQGNSA. The CDR3 region is CASSLGSGAREKLFF. The CDR3, as DNA: TGTGCCAGCAGCTTGGGATCCGGGGCGAGAGAAAAACTGTTTTTT.

This clonotype appeared many times. This rearrangement joins TRBV29-1 to TRBJ2-7; 8 bases line up with TRBD1. CDR3 length equals 13 residues. Germline CDR1 and CDR2: SQVTM and ANQGSEA. The ends lost 4 bases at V and 7 bases at J; junction bases unmatched: 9. The CDR3 DNA follows: TGCAGCGTTGGACCGGGACAGGAAGGAGAGCAGTACTTC. Its translation is CSVGPGQEGEQYF.

This clonotype was seen at least ten times. CDR3 in DNA: TGTGCCATCAGTGTAAGGACAGATACCTCCTACGAGCAGTACTTC. Amino acid sequence: CAISVRTDTSYEQYF. This sequence joins TRBV10-3 and TRBJ2-7; D is perhaps TRBD1 (6 bases). The germline gives CDR1 ENHRY, CDR2 SYGVKD. V gave up 4 bases and J gave up 0 bases, with 13 bases separating them. This CDR3 is built from 15 residues.

This clonotype was observed at least ten times. The V call is TRBV12-3 or TRBV12-4, the J call TRBJ2-7; D not resolved. V was cut by 3 bases and J by 2 bases, with 8 bases left in between. The CDR3 is 13 residues long. CDR3 in DNA: TGTGCCAGCAGTTTGATAGGAGCCTACGAGCAGTACTTC. Amino acids: CASSLIGAYEQYF.

In this sample, this clonotype turned up many times. This chain joins TRBV20-1 and TRBJ1-2; no reliable D call. The germline V and J ends were trimmed by 0 bases and 2 bases, with 10 bases remaining between them. The CDR3 has 14 residues. The germline gives CDR1 DFQATT, CDR2 SNEGSKA (reference sequence). The CDR3 DNA sequence: TGCAGTGCTAGAGAGGTGACTGGAAACTATGGCTACACCTTC. Protein sequence: CSAREVTGNYGYTF.

The V and J genes are TRBV7-2 and TRBJ1-6, with no clear D. The length of the CDR3 is 16 residues. Trimming cost V 1 base and J 2 bases, with 9 bases left between them. Germline assignment: CDR1 SGHTA and CDR2 FQGNSA. The CDR3 loop is CASSLDQAAYNSPLHF. The DNA of the CDR3 is TGTGCCAGCAGCTTAGATCAGGCGGCCTATAATTCACCCCTCCACTTT.

The chain uses TRBV19 and TRBJ1-1; D is undetermined. CDR3 length equals 12 residues. Germline V CDR1 and CDR2: LNHDA, SQIVND (reference sequence). V was clipped by 5 bases and J by 4 bases, with 8 bases between them. The CDR3 sequence is CASSREGTEAFF. CDR3 sequence (DNA): TGTGCCAGTAGTCGGGAGGGCACTGAAGCTTTCTTT. The variable domain in full, with the rest retrieved from reference TRBV19 and TRBJ1-1, is DGGITQSPKYLFRKEGQNVTLSCEQNLNHDAMYWYRQDPGQGLRLIYYSQIVNDFQKGDIAEGYSVSREKKESFPLTVTSAQKNPTAFYLCASSREGTEAFFGQGTRLTVV.

The chain uses TRBV6-1 and TRBJ1-5; the match to TRBD1 covers 8 bases. Germline V CDR1 and CDR2: MNHNS, SASEGT. The CDR3 totals 16 residues. V lost 6 bases to trimming and J lost 2 bases; unmatched junction nucleotides: 9. The CDR3 protein is CASSATGERGNQPQHF. The CDR3, as DNA: TGTGCCAGCAGCGCGACAGGGGAAAGGGGCAATCAGCCCCAGCATTTT.

This chain links TRBV29-1 with TRBJ1-2; 12 bases line up with TRBD1. J gave up 5 bases and V 3 bases, and 10 bases lay outside the gene matches. The CDR3 is 16 residues long. CDR1 is SQVTM, CDR2 ANQGSEA, per germline. The CDR3 region is CSVDATGTGGLYGYTF. CDR3 coding DNA: TGCAGCGTTGACGCTACCGGGACAGGGGGCCTATATGGCTACACCTTC.

This sequence joins TRBV28 and TRBJ2-1, with D hard to call. Germline V gene lookup returns CDR1 MDHEN and CDR2 SYDVKM. The V end was cut by 3 bases, the J end by 0 bases, with 6 bases between. The CDR3 is made up of 14 amino acids. The CDR3 region is CASSFMVSYNEQFF. The CDR3 DNA follows: TGTGCCAGCAGTTTCATGGTCTCCTACAATGAGCAGTTCTTC.

In regard to this clonotype: Since a much larger clone is just one base distant, this may be a read error. The rearrangement uses TRBV2 and TRBJ2-7; the D is unclear. With 4 bases removed from V and 2 bases from J, the gap between germline ends came to 12 bases. Germline lookup yields CDR1 SNHLY and CDR2 FYNNEI. The CDR3 extends over 14 amino acids. The CDR3 reads CASSGGNRAYEQYF. The CDR3, as DNA: TGTGCCAGCAGTGGCGGTAACCGAGCCTACGAGCAGTACTTC.

The V and J genes are TRBV7-9 and TRBJ2-7, with 9 positions matching TRBD1. Matching the DNA end better, TRBJ2-1 makes the J call doubtful. CDR1 is SEHNR, CDR2 FQNEAQ, per germline (reference sequence). This CDR3 is built from 13 residues. In DNA form, the CDR3 reads TGTGCCAGCAGCTTAGGGACAGGGGTTGAGCAGTTCTTC. This gives the protein CASSLGTGVEQFF.

This clonotype was counted many times. The chain links TRBV7-6 to TRBJ1-2; tentative D call: TRBD1 (5 bases). CDR3 length: 17 amino acids. Germline assignment: CDR1 SGHVS and CDR2 FNYEAQ. The germline V and J ends were trimmed by 0 bases and 6 bases, with 20 bases remaining between them. The CDR3 sequence: CASSLAREAGGRHGYTF. Here the CDR3 DNA reads TGTGCCAGCAGCTTAGCAAGGGAGGCTGGGGGACGACATGGCTACACCTTC.

In this sample, this clonotype turned up a few times. The rearrangement joins TRBV6-2 or TRBV6-3 to TRBJ2-2, with 11 nucleotides matching TRBD2. Germline V gives CDR1 MNHEY, CDR2 SVGEGT. CDR3 length equals 13 residues. The trim removed 5 bases at V and 13 bases at J, leaving 6 bases unmatched. The CDR3 sequence is CASSELAGVGLFF. Here the CDR3 DNA reads TGTGCCAGCAGTGAACTAGCGGGAGTAGGGCTGTTTTTT.

The chain recombines TRBV19 with TRBJ2-3, with unresolved D. The CDR3 has 13 amino acids. Looked up from germline, CDR1 is LNHDA and CDR2 is SQIVND (reference sequence). V was clipped by 6 bases and J by 1 base, with 8 bases between them. The CDR3 is CASSALGTDTQYF. CDR3 DNA sequence: TGTGCCAGTAGCGCCCTAGGCACAGATACGCAGTATTTT. Filled out from reference TRBV19 and TRBJ2-3, the complete variable domain reads DGGITQSPKYLFRKEGQNVTLSCEQNLNHDAMYWYRQDPGQGLRLIYYSQIVNDFQKGDIAEGYSVSREKKESFPLTVTSAQKNPTAFYLCASSALGTDTQYFGPGTRLTVL.

The chain is built from TRBV12-3 or TRBV12-4 and TRBJ2-1, with D maybe TRBD2 (5 bases). This CDR3 comprises 14 residues. V shed 6 bases and J shed 8 bases, with 17 bases lying between them. The CDR3 DNA follows: TGTGCCAGCAGATGGAGGAGAGCTATGGATGAGCAGTTCTTC. Translating gives CASRWRRAMDEQFF.

This chain links TRBV30 with TRBJ2-5, with 7 bases that match TRBD1. The CDR3 extends over 12 amino acids. Looked up from germline, CDR1 is GTSNPN and CDR2 is SVGIG (reference sequence). CDR3 sequence reads: CARGHSVETQYF. CDR3 sequence (DNA): TGTGCTAGGGGGCATAGTGTCGAGACCCAGTACTTC.

This clonotype was recorded at least ten times. The genes are TRBV20-1 and TRBJ2-5; D might be TRBD1 (6 bases). The CDR3 totals 15 residues. CDR1 is DFQATT and CDR2 is SNEGSKA in the germline V gene (reference sequence). Trimming took off 2 bases at V and 5 bases at J, with 18 bases between the two ends. The CDR3 DNA reads as TGCAGTGCTAGACCCCCTACAGGGTTTCGGGAGACCCAGTACTTC. It is translated as CSARPPTGFRETQYF.

This clonotype was counted between two and nine times. J is TRBJ2-7 and V is TRBV20-1; possible D gene TRBD1, 6 bases. V lost 3 bases and J 6 bases, leaving 21 bases between the germline ends. The germline V gene encodes CDR1 DFQATT and CDR2 SNEGSKA (reference sequence). This CDR3 is 15 amino acids long. CDR3 in amino acids: CSASTQPGAGGEQYF. The CDR3 nucleotides are TGCAGTGCTAGTACCCAACCAGGGGCGGGTGGCGAGCAGTACTTC.

The chain employs TRBV6-2 or TRBV6-3 and TRBJ1-3; D remains unclear. V was cut by 7 bases and J by 2 bases, with 9 bases left in between. This CDR3 is 13 amino acids long. Germline lookup yields CDR1 MNHEY and CDR2 SVGEGT. CDR3 bases: TGTGCCAGCATTGATCCCCCTGGAAACACCATATATTTT. Protein product: CASIDPPGNTIYF.

As for this clonotype: This may stem from a read error, because a much larger clone lies one nucleotide away. The chain has TRBV7-3 and TRBJ1-1, with D unclear. CDR3 length equals 14 residues. Germline CDR1 reads SGHTA; CDR2 reads FQGTGA. CDR3: CASSLMGMNTEALF. In DNA form, the CDR3 reads TGTGCCAGCAGCTTAATGGGCATGAACACTGAAGCTCTCTTT.

This clonotype was observed a handful of times. The chain is built from TRBV6-2 or TRBV6-3 and TRBJ1-2; D remains ambiguous. V was pared by 0 bases and J by 4 bases, with 12 bases between. The CDR3 covers 15 residues. Germline V gives CDR1 MNHEY, CDR2 SVGEGT. The CDR3 spells CASSYSGSFGYGYTF. CDR3 coding DNA: TGTGCCAGCAGTTACTCGGGCAGTTTCGGCTATGGCTACACCTTC.